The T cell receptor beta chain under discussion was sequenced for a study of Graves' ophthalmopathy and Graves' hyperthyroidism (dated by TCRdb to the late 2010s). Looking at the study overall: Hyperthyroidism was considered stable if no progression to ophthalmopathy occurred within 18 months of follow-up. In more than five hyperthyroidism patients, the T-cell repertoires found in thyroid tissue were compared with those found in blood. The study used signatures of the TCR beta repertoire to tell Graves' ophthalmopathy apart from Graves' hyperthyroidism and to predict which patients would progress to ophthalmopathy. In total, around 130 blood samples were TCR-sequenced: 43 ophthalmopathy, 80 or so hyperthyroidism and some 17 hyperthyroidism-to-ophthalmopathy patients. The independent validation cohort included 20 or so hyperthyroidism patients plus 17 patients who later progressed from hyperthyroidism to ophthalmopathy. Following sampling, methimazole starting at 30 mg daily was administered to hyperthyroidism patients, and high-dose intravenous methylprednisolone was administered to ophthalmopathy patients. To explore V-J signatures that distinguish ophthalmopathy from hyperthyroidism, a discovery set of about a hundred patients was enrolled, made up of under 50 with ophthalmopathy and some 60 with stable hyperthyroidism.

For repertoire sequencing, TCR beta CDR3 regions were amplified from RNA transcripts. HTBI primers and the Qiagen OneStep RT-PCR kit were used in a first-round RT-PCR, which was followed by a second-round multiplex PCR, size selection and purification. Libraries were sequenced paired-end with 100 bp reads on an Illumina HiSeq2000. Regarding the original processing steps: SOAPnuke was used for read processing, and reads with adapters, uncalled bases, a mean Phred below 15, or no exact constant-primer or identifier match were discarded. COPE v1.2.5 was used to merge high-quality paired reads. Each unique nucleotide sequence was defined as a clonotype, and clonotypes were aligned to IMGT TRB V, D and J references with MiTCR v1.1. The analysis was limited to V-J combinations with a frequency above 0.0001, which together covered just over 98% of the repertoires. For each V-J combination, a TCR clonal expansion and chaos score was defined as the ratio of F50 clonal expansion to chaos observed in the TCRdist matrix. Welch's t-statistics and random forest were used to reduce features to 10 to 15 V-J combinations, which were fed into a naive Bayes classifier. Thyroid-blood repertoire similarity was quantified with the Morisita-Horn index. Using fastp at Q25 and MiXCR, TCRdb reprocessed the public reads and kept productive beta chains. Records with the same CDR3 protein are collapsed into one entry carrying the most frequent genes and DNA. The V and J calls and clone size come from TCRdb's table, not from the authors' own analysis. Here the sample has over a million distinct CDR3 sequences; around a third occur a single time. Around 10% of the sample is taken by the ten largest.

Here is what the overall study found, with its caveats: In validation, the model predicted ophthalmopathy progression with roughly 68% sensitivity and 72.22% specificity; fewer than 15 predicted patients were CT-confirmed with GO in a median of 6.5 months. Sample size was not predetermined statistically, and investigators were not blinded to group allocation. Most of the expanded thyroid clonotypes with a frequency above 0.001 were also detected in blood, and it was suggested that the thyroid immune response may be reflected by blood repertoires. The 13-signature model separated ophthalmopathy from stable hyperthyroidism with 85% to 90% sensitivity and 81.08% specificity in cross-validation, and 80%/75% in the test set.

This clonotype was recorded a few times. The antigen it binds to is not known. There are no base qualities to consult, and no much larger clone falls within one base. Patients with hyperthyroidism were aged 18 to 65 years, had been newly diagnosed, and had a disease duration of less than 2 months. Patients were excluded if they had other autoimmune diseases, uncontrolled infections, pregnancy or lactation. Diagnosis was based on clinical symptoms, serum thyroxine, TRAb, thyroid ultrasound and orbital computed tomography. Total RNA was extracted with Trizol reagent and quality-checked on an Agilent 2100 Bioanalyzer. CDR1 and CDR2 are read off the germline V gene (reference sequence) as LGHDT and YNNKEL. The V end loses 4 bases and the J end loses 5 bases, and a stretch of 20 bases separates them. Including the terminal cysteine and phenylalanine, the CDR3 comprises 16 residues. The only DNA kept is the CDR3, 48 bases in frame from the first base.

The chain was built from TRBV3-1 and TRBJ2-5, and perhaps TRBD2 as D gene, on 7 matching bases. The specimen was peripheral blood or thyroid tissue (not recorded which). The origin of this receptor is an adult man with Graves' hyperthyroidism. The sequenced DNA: TGTGCCAGCAGCCCCAACGAGGGGGGGCGACTGGAGACCCAGTACTTC. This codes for CASSPNEGGRLETQYF.